The clone carrying this T cell receptor (beta chain) showed up just a few times. What it binds is unknown. As previously described, bulk TCR libraries were made using listed TCR primers. TCRdb re-derived calls from the PCR reads in MiXCR, one entry per CDR3 protein. The sample records 400,000 to 600,000 distinct CDR3 sequences, about 25% being singletons. The sample belongs to a study of molecular identifiers for immune sequencing clone quantification. Study findings and constraints: For effector cells, clones above 20 RNA copies held over 97% of molecules; for naive cells, under 1%.

This CDR3 comprises 12 residues. The V and J ends lost 3 bases and 7 bases respectively, with 4 bases between them. Germline CDR1 is ENHRY and CDR2 is SYGVKD. The sequenced sample was naive CD8+ T cells from blood, with Jurkat cell RNA spiked in. The subset was: FACS-sorted CD8+CD4-CCR7+CD45RA+ naive T cells. This clonotype was obtained from a human donor in good health. Some libraries in this study had Jurkat cell RNA spiked in. V usage is TRBV10-3 and J usage is TRBJ1-6; D unresolved. The CDR3 loop reads CAISDLNSPLHF. CDR3 DNA sequence: TGTGCCATCAGTGACTTAAATTCACCCCTCCACTTT.